These 4 T cell receptor beta chains were all obtained from the same sample, sequenced in a study of T cell repertoires in cytomegalovirus infection. TCRdb fed the reads into MiXCR, producing one record per CDR3 protein. This sample has some 350,000 distinct CDR3 sequences, with over 15% found just once. The material sequenced was PBMCs. The receptors here all came from a human donor in good health (CMV status not recorded). Some clones in this sample may be carry-over from other donors' samples.

This clonotype was seen a handful of times. The gene calls are TRBV20-1 and TRBJ2-1, with 8 positions matching TRBD2. Germline trimming cut 3 bases from V and 8 bases from J; bases unmatched to any gene: 6. In germline, CDR1 is DFQATT, CDR2 SNEGSKA (reference sequence). The CDR3 is 13 amino acids. In nucleotides, the CDR3 is TGCAGTGCTAGGGGGACTAGAACGTATGAGCAGTTCTTC. Translated: CSARGTRTYEQFF.

The V gene is TRBV4-1, the J gene TRBJ1-1; D unresolved. Germline loops: CDR1 MGHRA, CDR2 YSYEKL. Trimming shortened V by 2 bases and J by 0 bases, and 13 bases separated the two germline ends. The CDR3 has 16 residues. The CDR3 reads CASSQLSTSMNTEAFF. The CDR3 nucleotides read TGCGCCAGCAGCCAACTTTCCACGTCAATGAACACTGAAGCTTTCTTT.

This clonotype was recorded many times. The CDR3 loop reads CASSPVGITDTQYF. The CDR3 DNA follows: TGTGCCAGCAGCCCCGTCGGGATCACAGATACGCAGTATTTT. The chain links TRBV11-2 to TRBJ2-3, with a tentative D call TRBD2 (5 bases). Germline CDR1 is SGHAT and CDR2 is FQNNGV. The CDR3 covers 14 residues. V was pared by 5 bases and J by 2 bases, with 11 bases between.

The rearrangement links TRBV29-1 to TRBJ2-1, with 13 bases that match TRBD2. The V gene's germline CDR1 is SQVTM and CDR2 ANQGSEA. The CDR3 totals 12 residues. J lost 9 bases, V lost 7 bases, and 3 bases had no gene match. CDR3 sequence: CSGLAGGIEQFF. CDR3 DNA sequence: TGCAGCGGACTAGCGGGAGGTATTGAGCAGTTCTTC.